This is a list of T cell receptor beta chains from one sample in a study of breast tumors, draining lymph nodes, adjacent tissues. MiXCR was run by TCRdb on the multiplex PCR reads, yielding one entry per CDR3 protein. The sample yields a few hundred thousand distinct CDR3 sequences, less than 35% seen once. Sequencing was performed on axillary lymph node tissue. The receptors here all came from a female donor with breast cancer. Some clones in this sample may be carry-over from other donors' samples. Both conserved end residues are part of each CDR3. Fields, in order: D gene, clone size, J gene, V gene, CDR3 protein, CDR3 DNA. The D gene is left open where the match is weak. Clone size is shown for a subset of rows, as once, few, many or a class of expanded clone.

d_call: TRBD1; clone_size: many; j_call: TRBJ2-2; v_call: TRBV29-1; cdr3_aa: CSVVQGAGGELFF; cdr3_nt: TGCAGCGTTGTTCAGGGGGCCGGCGGGGAGCTGTTTTTT
d_call: TRBD2; clone_size: many; j_call: TRBJ2-3; v_call: TRBV7-2; cdr3_aa: CASSSSSGRADTQYF; cdr3_nt: TGTGCCAGCAGCTCCTCTAGCGGGAGGGCAGATACGCAGTATTTT
d_call: .; clone_size: once; j_call: TRBJ1-2; v_call: TRBV20-1; cdr3_aa: CSGRAGALFNSNYGYTF; cdr3_nt: TGCAGTGGCAGGGCAGGGGCCTTATTCAATTCTAACTATGGCTACACCTTC
d_call: .; clone_size: .; j_call: TRBJ2-7; v_call: TRBV20-1; cdr3_aa: CSARDRRVREQYF; cdr3_nt: TGCAGTGCTAGAGATCGGAGGGTGAGAGAGCAGTACTTC
d_call: .; clone_size: .; j_call: TRBJ1-2; v_call: TRBV6-5; cdr3_aa: CASSLRPGKYGYTF; cdr3_nt: TGTGCCAGCAGTCTCCGGCCGGGGAAGTATGGCTACACCTTC
d_call: TRBD1; clone_size: few; j_call: TRBJ1-2; v_call: TRBV12-3/TRBV12-4; cdr3_aa: CAGSQQGARGYTF; cdr3_nt: TGTGCCGGCAGTCAACAGGGGGCGCGTGGCTACACCTTC
d_call: TRBD1; clone_size: many; j_call: TRBJ2-5; v_call: TRBV20-1; cdr3_aa: CSARVGQGGGWTQYF; cdr3_nt: TGCAGTGCTAGAGTGGGACAGGGGGGAGGTTGGACCCAGTACTTC
d_call: .; clone_size: many; j_call: TRBJ2-3; v_call: TRBV7-3; cdr3_aa: CASSLEGSGADTQYF; cdr3_nt: TGTGCCAGCAGCTTGGAGGGGAGCGGCGCAGATACGCAGTATTTT
d_call: .; clone_size: many; j_call: TRBJ2-1; v_call: TRBV24-1; cdr3_aa: CATSNRYNEQFF; cdr3_nt: TGTGCCACCTCTAATCGCTACAATGAGCAGTTCTTC
d_call: TRBD1; clone_size: .; j_call: TRBJ2-1; v_call: TRBV6-5; cdr3_aa: CASSSDRGSLTYNEQFF; cdr3_nt: TGTGCCAGCAGTTCCGACAGGGGATCCCTCACCTACAATGAGCAGTTCTTC
d_call: .; clone_size: .; j_call: TRBJ1-3; v_call: TRBV27; cdr3_aa: CASAAGQGNTIYF; cdr3_nt: TGTGCCAGCGCCGCAGGTCAGGGAAACACCATATATTTT
d_call: .; clone_size: few; j_call: TRBJ2-2; v_call: TRBV5-6; cdr3_aa: CASGKTGTGELFF; cdr3_nt: TGTGCCAGCGGTAAAACAGGCACCGGGGAGCTGTTTTTT
d_call: .; clone_size: many; j_call: TRBJ2-5; v_call: TRBV2; cdr3_aa: CASSASDRDPETQYF; cdr3_nt: TGTGCCAGCAGTGCATCGGACAGAGATCCAGAGACCCAGTACTTC
d_call: .; clone_size: .; j_call: TRBJ1-2; v_call: TRBV12-3/TRBV12-4; cdr3_aa: CASSNTGFYGYTF; cdr3_nt: TGTGCCAGCAGCAACACAGGGTTCTATGGCTACACCTTC
d_call: TRBD2; clone_size: few; j_call: TRBJ2-1; v_call: TRBV18; cdr3_aa: CASSLLGQAGGPGEQFF; cdr3_nt: TGTGCCAGCTCACTCCTCGGGCAAGCGGGGGGCCCAGGTGAGCAGTTCTTC
d_call: TRBD1; clone_size: .; j_call: TRBJ1-2; v_call: TRBV20-1; cdr3_aa: CSADIGGSGNTF; cdr3_nt: TGCAGTGCCGACATAGGGGGCTCTGGAAACACCTTC
d_call: TRBD1; clone_size: many; j_call: TRBJ2-1; v_call: TRBV4-3; cdr3_aa: CASSQDARTGPTFWFF; cdr3_nt: TGCGCCAGCAGCCAAGATGCTCGGACAGGCCCTACGTTTTGGTTCTTC
d_call: .; clone_size: many; j_call: TRBJ2-7; v_call: TRBV12-3/TRBV12-4; cdr3_aa: CASNRRGRDSSYEQYF; cdr3_nt: TGTGCCAGCAACCGACGCGGCCGGGACTCGTCCTACGAGCAGTACTTC
d_call: TRBD1; clone_size: .; j_call: TRBJ2-5; v_call: TRBV7-9; cdr3_aa: CASSATGGSETQYF; cdr3_nt: TGTGCCAGCAGCGCGACAGGGGGCTCGGAGACCCAGTACTTC
d_call: TRBD1; clone_size: many; j_call: TRBJ2-1; v_call: TRBV6-5; cdr3_aa: CASATGGNEQFF; cdr3_nt: TGTGCCAGCGCTACAGGGGGCAATGAGCAGTTCTTC